The next 2 T cell receptor beta chains were all read from a single sample in a study of Ad26.COV2.S vaccination and SARS-CoV-2 variants. This table comes from immunoSEQ multiplex PCR, and its TCRdb copy is limited to in-frame clones, with some not included. The sample has some 460,000 clones, roughly 87% seen once. Treatment of the sample: some 20 received Ad26.COV2.S at low or high dose, single or two shots; about 5 received placebo; per-sample allocation not given. Repertoires come from day 63 after the first vaccine or placebo injection. Sequences were derived from peripheral blood, sampled in a trial of Ad26.COV2.S vaccine versus placebo. The receptors originated from a person between 18 and 65 years old who received the Ad26.COV2.S COVID-19 vaccine or a placebo.

The genes are TRBV6-1 and TRBJ2-5; the D gene could be TRBD1 or TRBD2 (5 bases each). The CDR3 totals 18 residues. Looked up from germline, CDR1 is MNHNS and CDR2 is SASEGT. Trimming took off 2 bases at V and 1 base at J, with 20 bases between the two ends. CDR3 region: CASSEQPFGDGGQETQYF. CDR3 coding DNA: TGTGCCAGCAGTGAACAGCCGTTCGGGGATGGGGGCCAAGAGACCCAGTACTTC.

The chain carries TRBV5-4 and TRBJ2-3, with 9 nucleotides matching TRBD1. This CDR3 contains 15 residues. The germline CDR1 and CDR2 sequences are SGHNT and YYREEE (reference sequence). V lost 0 bases and J lost 3; bases outside the gene matches: 2. CDR3 bases: TGTGCCAGCAGCTTGGGGACAGGGGTAACAGATACGCAGTATTTT. This codes for CASSLGTGVTDTQYF.